This section outlines one T cell receptor beta chain sequence together with its context. Antigen: not known. There are 13 residues in the CDR3. CDR1 is SQVTM and CDR2 is ANQGSEA in the germline V gene. This entry comes from a study of CXCR3-negative and CXCR3-positive naive CD8 T cells. General study findings and limits: CXCR3-positive naive cells carried more hydrophobic TRB CDR3s than CXCR3-negative naive cells did. Most assays used freshly isolated PBMCs, as cryopreservation partially reduced CXCR3. Similarly elevated diversity marked both naive subsets, with memory CD8+ cells showing far lower diversity.

Carrying UMI labels, the TRB cDNA libraries were prepared through 5' RACE. After re-calling the 5' RACE reads, TCRdb lists one entry per CDR3 protein, DNA absent. The table counts about 92,000 distinct CDR3 sequences; around 0.82% lies in the top ten. The receptor was derived from a human donor in good health. Some clones in this sample may be carry-over from other donors' samples. The rearrangement joins TRBV29-1 to TRBJ2-3. Source material: naive CXCR3+ CD8+ T cells from blood. Subset reported: CD45RO-CCR7+CD27+CD95- naive CD8+ T cells expressing CXCR3 (TNR3+). Here the CDR3 reads CSVEPPNTDTQYF.